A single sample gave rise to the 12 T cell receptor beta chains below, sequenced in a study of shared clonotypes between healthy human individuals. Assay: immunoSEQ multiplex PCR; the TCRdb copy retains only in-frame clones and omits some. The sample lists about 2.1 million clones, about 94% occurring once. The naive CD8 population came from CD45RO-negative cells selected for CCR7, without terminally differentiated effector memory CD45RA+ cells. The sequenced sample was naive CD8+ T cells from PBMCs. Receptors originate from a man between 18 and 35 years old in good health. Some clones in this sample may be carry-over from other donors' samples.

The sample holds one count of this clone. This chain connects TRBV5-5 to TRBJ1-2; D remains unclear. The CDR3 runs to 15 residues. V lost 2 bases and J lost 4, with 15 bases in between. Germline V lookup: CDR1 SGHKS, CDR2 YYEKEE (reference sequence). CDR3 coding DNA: TGTGCCAGCAGCTTTTACAGTCCCCTGGCCTATGGCTACACCTTC. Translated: CASSFYSPLAYGYTF. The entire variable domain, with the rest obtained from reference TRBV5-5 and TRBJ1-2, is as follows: DAGVTQSPTHLIKTRGQQVTLRCSPISGHKSVSWYQQVLGQGPQFIFQYYEKEERGRGNFPDRFSARQFPNYSSELNVNALLLGDSALYLCASSFYSPLAYGYTFGSGTRLTVV.

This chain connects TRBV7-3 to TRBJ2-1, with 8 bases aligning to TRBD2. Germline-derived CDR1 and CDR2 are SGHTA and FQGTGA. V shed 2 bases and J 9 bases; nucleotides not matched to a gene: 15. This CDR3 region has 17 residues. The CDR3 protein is CASSLVLAVPTSGEQFF. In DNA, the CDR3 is TGTGCCAGCAGCTTAGTTTTGGCGGTCCCCACTAGCGGTGAGCAGTTCTTC.

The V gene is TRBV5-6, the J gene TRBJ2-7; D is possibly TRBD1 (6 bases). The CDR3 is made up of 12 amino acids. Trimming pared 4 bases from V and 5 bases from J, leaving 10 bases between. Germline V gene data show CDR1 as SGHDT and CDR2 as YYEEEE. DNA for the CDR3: TGTGCCAGCAGCCCGGGACACCACGAGCAGTACTTC. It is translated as CASSPGHHEQYF. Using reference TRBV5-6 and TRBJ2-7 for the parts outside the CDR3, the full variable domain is DAGVTQSPTHLIKTRGQQVTLRCSPKSGHDTVSWYQQALGQGPQFIFQYYEEEERQRGNFPDRFSGHQFPNYSSELNVNALLLGDSALYLCASSPGHHEQYFGPGTRLTVT.

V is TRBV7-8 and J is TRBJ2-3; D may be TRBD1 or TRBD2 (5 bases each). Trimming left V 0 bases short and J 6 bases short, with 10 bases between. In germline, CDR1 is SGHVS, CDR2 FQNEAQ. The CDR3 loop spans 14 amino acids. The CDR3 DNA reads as TGTGCCAGCAGCTTAGCTGAGTGGGGGGATACGCAGTATTTT. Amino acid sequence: CASSLAEWGDTQYF. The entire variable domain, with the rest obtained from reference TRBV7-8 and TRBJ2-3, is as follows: GAGVSQSPRYKVAKRGQDVALRCDPISGHVSLFWYQQALGQGPEFLTYFQNEAQLDKSGLPSDRFFAERPEGSVSTLKIQRTQQEDSAVYLCASSLAEWGDTQYFGPGTRLTVL.

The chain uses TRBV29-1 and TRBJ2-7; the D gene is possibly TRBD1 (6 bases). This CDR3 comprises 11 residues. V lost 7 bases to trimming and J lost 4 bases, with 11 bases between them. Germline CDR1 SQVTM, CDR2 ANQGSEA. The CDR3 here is CSAWTEYEQYF. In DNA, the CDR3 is TGCAGCGCTTGGACAGAGTACGAGCAGTACTTC.

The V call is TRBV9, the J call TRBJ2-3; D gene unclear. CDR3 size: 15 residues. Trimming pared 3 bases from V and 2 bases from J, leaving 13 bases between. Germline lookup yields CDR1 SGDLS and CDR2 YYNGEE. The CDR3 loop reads CASSGQLLHTDTQYF. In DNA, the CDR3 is TGTGCCAGCAGCGGGCAACTACTACACACAGATACGCAGTATTTT. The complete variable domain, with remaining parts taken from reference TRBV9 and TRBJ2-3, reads DSGVTQTPKHLITATGQRVTLRCSPRSGDLSVYWYQQSLDQGLQFLIQYYNGEERAKGNILERFSAQQFPDLHSELNLSSLELGDSALYFCASSGQLLHTDTQYFGPGTRLTVL.

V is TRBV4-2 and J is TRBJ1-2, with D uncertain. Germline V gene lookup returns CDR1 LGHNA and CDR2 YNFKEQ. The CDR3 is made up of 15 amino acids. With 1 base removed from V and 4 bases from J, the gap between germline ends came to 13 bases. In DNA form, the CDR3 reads TGTGCCAGCAGCCAAGGAGAGGTAGGGATCTATGGCTACACCTTC. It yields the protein CASSQGEVGIYGYTF.

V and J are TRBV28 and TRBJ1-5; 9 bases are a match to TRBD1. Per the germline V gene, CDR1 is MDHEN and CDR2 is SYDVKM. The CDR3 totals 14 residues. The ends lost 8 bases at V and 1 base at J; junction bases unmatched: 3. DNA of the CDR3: TGTGCCAGCCGGGACAGGGTCAGCAATCAGCCCCAGCATTTT. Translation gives CASRDRVSNQPQHF.

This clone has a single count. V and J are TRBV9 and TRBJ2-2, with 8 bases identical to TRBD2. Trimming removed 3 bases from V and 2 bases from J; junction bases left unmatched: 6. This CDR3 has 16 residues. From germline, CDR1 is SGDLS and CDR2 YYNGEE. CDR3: CASSGGRTVNTGELFF. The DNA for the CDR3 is TGTGCCAGCAGCGGCGGGAGGACAGTTAACACCGGGGAGCTGTTTTTT.

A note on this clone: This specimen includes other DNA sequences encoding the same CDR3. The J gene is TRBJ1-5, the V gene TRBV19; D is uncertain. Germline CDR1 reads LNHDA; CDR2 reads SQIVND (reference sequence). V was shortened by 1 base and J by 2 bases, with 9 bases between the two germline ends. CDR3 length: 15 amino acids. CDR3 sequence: CASSIGRRGNQPQHF. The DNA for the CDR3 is TGTGCCAGTAGTATAGGCAGGAGGGGCAATCAGCCCCAGCATTTT.

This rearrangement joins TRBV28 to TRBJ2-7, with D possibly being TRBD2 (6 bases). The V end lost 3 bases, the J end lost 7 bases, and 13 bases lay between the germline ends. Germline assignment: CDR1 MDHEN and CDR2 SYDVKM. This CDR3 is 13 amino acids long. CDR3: CASSLGGGEEQYF. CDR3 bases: TGTGCCAGCAGTTTGGGAGGTGGAGAGGAGCAGTACTTC.

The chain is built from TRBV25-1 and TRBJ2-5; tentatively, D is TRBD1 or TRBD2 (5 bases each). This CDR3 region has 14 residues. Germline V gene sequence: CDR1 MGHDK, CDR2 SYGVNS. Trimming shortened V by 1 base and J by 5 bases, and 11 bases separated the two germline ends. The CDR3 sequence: CASSEWLGVETQYF. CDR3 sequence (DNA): TGTGCCAGCAGTGAATGGTTGGGGGTCGAGACCCAGTACTTC.